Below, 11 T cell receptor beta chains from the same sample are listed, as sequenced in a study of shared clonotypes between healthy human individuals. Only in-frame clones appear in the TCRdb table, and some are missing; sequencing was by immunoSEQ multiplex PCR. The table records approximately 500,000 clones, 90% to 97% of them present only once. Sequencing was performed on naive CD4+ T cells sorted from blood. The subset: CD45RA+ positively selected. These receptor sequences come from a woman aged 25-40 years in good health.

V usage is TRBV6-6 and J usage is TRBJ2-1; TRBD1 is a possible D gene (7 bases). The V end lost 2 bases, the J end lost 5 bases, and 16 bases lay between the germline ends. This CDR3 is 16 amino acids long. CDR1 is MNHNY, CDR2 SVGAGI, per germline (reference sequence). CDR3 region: CASSYPAQGGHNEQFF. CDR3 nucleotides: TGTGCCAGCAGTTACCCGGCGCAGGGGGGCCACAATGAGCAGTTCTTC.

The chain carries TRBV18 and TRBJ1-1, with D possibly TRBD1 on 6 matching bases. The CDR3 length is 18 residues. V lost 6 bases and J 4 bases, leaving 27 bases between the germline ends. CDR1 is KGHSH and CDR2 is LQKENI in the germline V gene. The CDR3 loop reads CASSPVVLGGPSPTEAFF. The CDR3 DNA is TGTGCCAGCTCCCCGGTCGTATTGGGGGGGCCGTCTCCCACTGAAGCTTTCTTT.

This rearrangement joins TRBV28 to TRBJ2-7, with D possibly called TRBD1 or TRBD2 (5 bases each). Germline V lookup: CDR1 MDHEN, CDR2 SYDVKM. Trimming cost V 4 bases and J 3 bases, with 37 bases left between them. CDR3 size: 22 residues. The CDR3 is CASSSQSPTRVGGTQRVYEQYF. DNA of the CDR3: TGTGCCAGCAGTTCCCAGAGCCCGACGAGAGTTGGGGGAACCCAAAGGGTCTACGAGCAGTACTTC.

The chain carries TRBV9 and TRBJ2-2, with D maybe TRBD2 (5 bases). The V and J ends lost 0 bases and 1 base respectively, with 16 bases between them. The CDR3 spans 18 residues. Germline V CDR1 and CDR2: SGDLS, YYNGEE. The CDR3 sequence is CASSVAASRVQNTGELFF. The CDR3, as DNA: TGTGCCAGCAGCGTAGCGGCGTCGCGGGTTCAGAACACCGGGGAGCTGTTTTTT.

CDR3 nucleotide sequence: TGTGCCAGCAGCTTACCGGGGACTACCTACAATGAGCAGTTCTTC. It encodes CASSLPGTTYNEQFF. The chain employs TRBV7-9 and TRBJ2-1, with TRBD2 identical over 7 bases. The V segment lost 2 bases and the J segment 2 bases; nucleotides outside the gene matches: 3. Germline V CDR1 and CDR2: SEHNR, FQNEAQ (reference sequence). This CDR3 region has 15 residues.

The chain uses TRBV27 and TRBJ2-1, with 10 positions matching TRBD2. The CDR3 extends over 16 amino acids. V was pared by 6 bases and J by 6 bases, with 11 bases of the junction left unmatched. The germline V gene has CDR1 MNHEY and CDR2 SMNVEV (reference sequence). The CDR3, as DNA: TGTGCCAGCAGGGGGGCTAGCGGGAGTCTTAGCAATGAGCAGTTCTTC. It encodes CASRGASGSLSNEQFF.

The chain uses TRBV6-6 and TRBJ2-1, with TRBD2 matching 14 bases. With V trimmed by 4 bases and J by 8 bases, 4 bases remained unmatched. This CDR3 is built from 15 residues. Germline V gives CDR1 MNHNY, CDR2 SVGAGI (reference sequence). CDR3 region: CASSLGTSGSHEQFF. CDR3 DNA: TGTGCCAGCAGTTTAGGGACTAGCGGGAGCCATGAGCAGTTCTTC.

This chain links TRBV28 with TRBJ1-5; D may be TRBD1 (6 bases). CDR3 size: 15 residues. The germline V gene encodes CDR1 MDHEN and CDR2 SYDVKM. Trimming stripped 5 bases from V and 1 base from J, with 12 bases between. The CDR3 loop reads CASSPPQGSNQPQHF. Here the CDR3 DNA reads TGTGCCAGCAGTCCCCCCCAGGGGAGCAATCAGCCCCAGCATTTT.

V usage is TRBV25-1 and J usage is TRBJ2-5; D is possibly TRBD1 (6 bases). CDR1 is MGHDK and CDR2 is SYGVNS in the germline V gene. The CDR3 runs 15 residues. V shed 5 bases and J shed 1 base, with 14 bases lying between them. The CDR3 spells CASSSTDRPQETQYF. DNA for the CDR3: TGTGCCAGCAGTTCCACAGACAGGCCCCAAGAGACCCAGTACTTC.

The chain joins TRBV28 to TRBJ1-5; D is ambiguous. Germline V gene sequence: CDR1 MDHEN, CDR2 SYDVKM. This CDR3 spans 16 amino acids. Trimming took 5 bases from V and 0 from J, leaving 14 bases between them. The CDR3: CASSPEGWGSNQPQHF. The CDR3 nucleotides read TGTGCCAGCAGTCCGGAGGGTTGGGGTAGCAATCAGCCCCAGCATTTT. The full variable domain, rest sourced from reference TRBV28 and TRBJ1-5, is DVKVTQSSRYLVKRTGEKVFLECVQDMDHENMFWYRQDPGLGLRLIYFSYDVKMKEKGDIPEGYSVSREKKERFSLILESASTNQTSMYLCASSPEGWGSNQPQHFGDGTRLSIL.

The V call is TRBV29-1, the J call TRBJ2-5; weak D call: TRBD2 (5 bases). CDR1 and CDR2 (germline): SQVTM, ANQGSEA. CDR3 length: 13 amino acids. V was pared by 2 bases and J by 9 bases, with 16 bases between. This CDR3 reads CSVERSGLRAQYF. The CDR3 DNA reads TGCAGCGTTGAACGGAGCGGTCTTCGGGCCCAGTACTTC.